Each of the 4 T cell receptor beta chains below was sequenced from the same sample in a study of shared clonotypes between healthy human individuals. The data were produced by immunoSEQ multiplex PCR, yet TCRdb's version contains in-frame clones alone and is incomplete. The table records 450,000 to 650,000 clones, around 80% of them present only once. Sequences were obtained from PBMCs. The source of these receptors is a woman aged 35 to 49 in good health. Some clones in this sample may be carry-over from other donors' samples.

The chain combines TRBV5-4 with TRBJ1-6; perhaps TRBD1 as D (5 bases). The CDR3 runs to 16 residues. Trimming removed 0 bases from V and 7 bases from J, with 14 bases in between. The germline V gene has CDR1 SGHNT and CDR2 YYREEE (reference sequence). As DNA, the CDR3 is TGTGCCAGCAGCTTGGGATTTGACAGATCCAATTCACCCCTCCACTTT. Encoded protein: CASSLGFDRSNSPLHF.

This clone was picked up one time. The chain has TRBV7-2 and TRBJ2-1, with D perhaps TRBD2 (5 bases). The CDR3 covers 16 residues. From germline, CDR1 is SGHTA and CDR2 FQGNSA. Trimming removed 3 bases at V and 8 bases at J, with 20 bases between. The chain's CDR3 is CASSFSISASFDEQFF. The CDR3 DNA sequence: TGTGCCAGCAGCTTCTCGATATCGGCTAGCTTCGATGAGCAGTTCTTC.

The rearrangement uses TRBV6-5 and TRBJ2-5; TRBD1 matches at 8 bases. The end of the DNA aligns better with TRBJ2-7, so the J call may be wrong. Germline V gene sequence: CDR1 MNHEY, CDR2 SVGAGI. This CDR3 comprises 14 residues. The DNA for the CDR3 is TGTGCCAGCAGCCGAGACAGGGGTAGTTACGAGCAGTACTTC. Its translation is CASSRDRGSYEQYF.

The chain combines TRBV27 with TRBJ2-7; TRBD2 might be the D (5 bases). Germline assignment: CDR1 MNHEY and CDR2 SMNVEV (reference sequence). The V and J ends lost 6 bases and 2 bases respectively, with 11 bases between them. The CDR3 extends over 13 amino acids. The CDR3 nucleotides read TGTGCCAGCAGCCCCCCCGGGACCTACGAGCAGTACTTC. As protein: CASSPPGTYEQYF.